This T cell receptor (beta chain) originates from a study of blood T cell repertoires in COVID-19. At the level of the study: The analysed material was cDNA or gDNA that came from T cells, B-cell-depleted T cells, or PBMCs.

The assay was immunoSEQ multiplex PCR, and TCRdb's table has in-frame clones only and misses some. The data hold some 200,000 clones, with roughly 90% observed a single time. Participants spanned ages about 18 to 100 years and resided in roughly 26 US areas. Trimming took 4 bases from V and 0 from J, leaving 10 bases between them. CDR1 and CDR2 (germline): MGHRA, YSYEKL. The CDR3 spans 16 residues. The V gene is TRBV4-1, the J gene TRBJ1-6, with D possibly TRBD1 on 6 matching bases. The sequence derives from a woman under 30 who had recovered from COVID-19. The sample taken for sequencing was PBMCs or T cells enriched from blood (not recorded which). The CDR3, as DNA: TGCGCCAGCAGCCCCCAGGGGACCTCCTATAATTCACCCCTCCACTTT. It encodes CASSPQGTSYNSPLHF.